This TCR beta chain derives from a study of blood T cell repertoires in COVID-19. Study context: Collection of acute and convalescent COVID-19 samples took place in the United States, Italy and Spain. In each case, the material was cDNA or gDNA derived from T cells, B-cell-depleted T cells, or PBMCs.

CDR1 and CDR2 (germline): SGHVS, FQNEAQ. Trimming took off 0 bases at V and 4 bases at J, with 12 bases between the two ends. CDR3 length: 15 residues. In the authors' methods: Scientists estimated how many nucleated cells there were by amplifying reference gene primers. The table came from immunoSEQ multiplex PCR; TCRdb's copy has only in-frame clones and leaves some out. For V, J and clone size, that table is used; D and trimming come from the DNA. The sample contains around 70,000 clones, around 81% of which appear only once. The specimen sequenced was peripheral blood. The clonotype was recovered from a woman in her seventies with acute or convalescent COVID-19. The chain has TRBV7-8 and TRBJ2-5, with a tentative D call TRBD2 (6 bases). The CDR3: CASSLAVGGVETQYF. The CDR3 coding sequence is TGTGCCAGCAGCTTAGCGGTGGGAGGTGTAGAGACCCAGTACTTC. Supplemented by reference TRBV7-8 and TRBJ2-5, the full variable domain reads GAGVSQSPRYKVAKRGQDVALRCDPISGHVSLFWYQQALGQGPEFLTYFQNEAQLDKSGLPSDRFFAERPEGSVSTLKIQRTQQEDSAVYLCASSLAVGGVETQYFGPGTRLLVL.